Listed below are T cell receptor beta chains from one sample, sequenced in a study of cytomegalovirus exposure and HLA in healthy donors. Repertoires were generated with immunoSEQ multiplex PCR, while TCRdb's copy carries only in-frame clones and drops some. This table has 150,000 to 200,000 clones, roughly 84% appearing once. Input material: PBMCs. These receptors were collected from a man aged 25-40 years in good health and CMV-seropositive. CDR3s include the opening cysteine and the closing phenylalanine or tryptophan. D genes are given only for firm matches. The size of a clone is reported for some rows only, either as once, few or many, or as a class for expanded clones.

j_gene	abundance	v_gene	d_gene	CDR3nt	CDR3aa
TRBJ2-7	-	TRBV20-1	-	TGCAGTGCCCCGACAGCCTACGAGCAGTACTTC	CSAPTAYEQYF
TRBJ2-7	-	TRBV2	TRBD2	TGTGCCAGCAGTGAAGGGACTAGCGGGGCTTTCTCCTACGAGCAGTACTTC	CASSEGTSGAFSYEQYF
TRBJ1-6	-	TRBV28	-	TGTGCCAGCAGTTTATGGGACAGCCCGATTAATTCACCCCTCCACTTT	CASSLWDSPINSPLHF
TRBJ2-3	-	TRBV10-3	-	TGTGCCATCAGTGAAGGGGGAGGCACAGATACGCAGTATTTT	CAISEGGGTDTQYF
TRBJ2-2	-	TRBV30	-	TGTGCCTGGACTCGGCCGGCAGGGTTGACCGGGGAGCTGTTTTTT	CAWTRPAGLTGELFF
TRBJ1-2	-	TRBV25-1	-	TGTGCCAGCAGTGAGCAGGGCCCTAACTATGGCTACACCTTC	CASSEQGPNYGYTF
TRBJ2-2	-	TRBV15	TRBD2	TGTGCCACCAGCGCCCCCCCGGGACTAGCGGGGGGGGACACCGGGGAGCTGTTTTTT	CATSAPPGLAGGDTGELFF
TRBJ2-7	-	TRBV5-1	-	TGCGCCAGCAGCTTGGTCCCAGGGGACGCCTACGAGCAGTACTTC	CASSLVPGDAYEQYF
TRBJ2-7	-	TRBV18	TRBD1	TGTGCCAGCTCATCCCGACAGGGGGCCTACGAGCAGTACTTC	CASSSRQGAYEQYF
TRBJ2-7	-	TRBV5-6	-	TGTGCCAGCAGCCGGTCGGCGGTCCCCTACGAGCAGTACTTC	CASSRSAVPYEQYF
TRBJ2-7	once	TRBV9	-	TGTGCCAGCAGCGTAGATCAGCGTTCCTACGAGCAGTACTTC	CASSVDQRSYEQYF
TRBJ1-6	-	TRBV28	-	TGTGCCAGCAGTTCGGACAGAGATTCACCCCTCCACTTT	CASSSDRDSPLHF
TRBJ2-7	few	TRBV5-5	-	TGTGCCAGCAGCTTGGACCCAGGGTATGGGTACGAGCAGTACTTC	CASSLDPGYGYEQYF
TRBJ2-3	-	TRBV5-1	TRBD2	TGCGCCAGCAGCTTGGTAGGCGGGGGGGTTGAAGATACGCAGTATTTT	CASSLVGGGVEDTQYF